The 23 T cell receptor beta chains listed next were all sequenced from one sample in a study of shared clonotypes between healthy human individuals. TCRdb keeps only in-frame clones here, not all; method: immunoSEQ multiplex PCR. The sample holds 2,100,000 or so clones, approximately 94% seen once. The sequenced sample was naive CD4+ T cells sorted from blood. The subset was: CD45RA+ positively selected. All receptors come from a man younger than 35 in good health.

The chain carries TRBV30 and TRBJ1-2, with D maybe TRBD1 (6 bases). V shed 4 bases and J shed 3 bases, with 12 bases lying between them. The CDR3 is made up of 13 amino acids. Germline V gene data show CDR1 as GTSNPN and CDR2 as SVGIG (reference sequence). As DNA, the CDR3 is TGTGCCTGGACTGTCGGGGGCGACTATGGCTACACCTTC. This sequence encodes CAWTVGGDYGYTF.

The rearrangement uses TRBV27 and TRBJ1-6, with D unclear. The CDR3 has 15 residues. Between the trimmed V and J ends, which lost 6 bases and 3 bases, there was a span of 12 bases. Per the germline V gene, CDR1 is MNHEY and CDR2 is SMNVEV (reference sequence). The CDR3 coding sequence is TGTGCCAGCAGCAGACTAGAGCTCTATAATTCACCCCTCCACTTT. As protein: CASSRLELYNSPLHF.

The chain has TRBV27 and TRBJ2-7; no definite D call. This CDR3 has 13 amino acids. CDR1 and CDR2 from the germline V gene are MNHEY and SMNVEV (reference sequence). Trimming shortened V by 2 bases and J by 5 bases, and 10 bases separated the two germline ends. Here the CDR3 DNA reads TGTGCCAGCAGTTTAAGAGTAAGTCACGAGCAGTACTTC. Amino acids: CASSLRVSHEQYF.

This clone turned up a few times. The CDR3: CSGSPGGNYEQYF. CDR3 coding DNA: TGCAGCGGGTCCCCAGGGGGGAACTACGAGCAGTACTTC. V usage is TRBV29-1 and J usage is TRBJ2-7; TRBD1 might be the D (7 bases). Germline CDR1 reads SQVTM; CDR2 reads ANQGSEA. Trimming cost V 7 bases and J 3 bases, with 16 bases left between them. The CDR3 covers 13 residues.

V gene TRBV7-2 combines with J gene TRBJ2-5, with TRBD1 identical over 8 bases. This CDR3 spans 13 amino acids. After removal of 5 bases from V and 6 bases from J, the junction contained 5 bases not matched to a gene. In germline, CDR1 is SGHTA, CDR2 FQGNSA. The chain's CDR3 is CASSDRGRKTQYF. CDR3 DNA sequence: TGTGCCAGCAGCGACAGGGGTCGGAAGACCCAGTACTTC.

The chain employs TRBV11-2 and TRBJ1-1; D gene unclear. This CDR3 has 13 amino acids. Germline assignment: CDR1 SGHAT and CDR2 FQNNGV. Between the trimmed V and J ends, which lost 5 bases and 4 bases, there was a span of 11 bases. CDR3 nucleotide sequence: TGTGCCAGCAGCCCCAACGTGGTCACTGAAGCTTTCTTT. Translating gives CASSPNVVTEAFF.

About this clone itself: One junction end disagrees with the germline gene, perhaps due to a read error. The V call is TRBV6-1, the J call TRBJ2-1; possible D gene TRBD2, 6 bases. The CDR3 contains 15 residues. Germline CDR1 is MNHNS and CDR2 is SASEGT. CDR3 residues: CASREAGYSYNEQFF. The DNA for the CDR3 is TGTGCCAGCAGAGAAGCGGGTTACTCCTACAATGAGCAGTTCTTC.

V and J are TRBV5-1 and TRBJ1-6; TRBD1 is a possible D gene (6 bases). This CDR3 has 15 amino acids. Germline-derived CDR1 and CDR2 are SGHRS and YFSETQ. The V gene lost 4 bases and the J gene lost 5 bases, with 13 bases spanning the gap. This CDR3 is CASSALQGNNSPLHF. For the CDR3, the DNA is TGCGCCAGCAGCGCATTACAGGGAAATAATTCACCCCTCCACTTT.

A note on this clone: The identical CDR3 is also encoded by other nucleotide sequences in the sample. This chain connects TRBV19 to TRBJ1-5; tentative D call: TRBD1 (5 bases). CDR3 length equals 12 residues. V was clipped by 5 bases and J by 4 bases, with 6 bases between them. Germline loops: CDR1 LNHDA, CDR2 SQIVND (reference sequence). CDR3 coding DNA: TGTGCCAGTAGTTCAGGGAATCAGCCCCAGCATTTT. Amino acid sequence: CASSSGNQPQHF.

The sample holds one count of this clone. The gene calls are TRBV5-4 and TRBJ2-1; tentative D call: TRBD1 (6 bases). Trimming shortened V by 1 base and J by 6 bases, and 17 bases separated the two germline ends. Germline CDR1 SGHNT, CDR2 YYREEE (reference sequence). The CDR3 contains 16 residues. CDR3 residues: CASSLNRVGLGNEQFF. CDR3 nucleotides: TGTGCCAGCAGCTTGAACAGGGTTGGTTTGGGCAATGAGCAGTTCTTC.

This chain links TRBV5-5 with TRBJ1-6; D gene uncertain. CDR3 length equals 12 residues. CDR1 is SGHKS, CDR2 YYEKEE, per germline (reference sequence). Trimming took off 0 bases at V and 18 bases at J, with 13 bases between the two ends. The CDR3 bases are TGTGCCAGCAGCTTGGATGTCCAGCTCCCCCACTTT. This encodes CASSLDVQLPHF. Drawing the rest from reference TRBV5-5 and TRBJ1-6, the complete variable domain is DAGVTQSPTHLIKTRGQQVTLRCSPISGHKSVSWYQQVLGQGPQFIFQYYEKEERGRGNFPDRFSARQFPNYSSELNVNALLLGDSALYLCASSLDVQLPHFGNGTRLTVT.

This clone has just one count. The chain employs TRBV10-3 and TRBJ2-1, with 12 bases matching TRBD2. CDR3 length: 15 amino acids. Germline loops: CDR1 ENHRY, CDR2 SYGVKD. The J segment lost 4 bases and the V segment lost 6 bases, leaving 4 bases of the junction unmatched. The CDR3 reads CAISQGLAGYNEQFF. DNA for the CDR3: TGTGCCATCAGCCAAGGACTAGCGGGGTACAATGAGCAGTTCTTC.

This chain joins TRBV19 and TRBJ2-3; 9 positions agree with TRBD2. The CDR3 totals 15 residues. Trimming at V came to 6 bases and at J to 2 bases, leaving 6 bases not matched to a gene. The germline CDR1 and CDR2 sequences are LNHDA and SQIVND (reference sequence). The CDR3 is CASRGLAGFTDTQYF. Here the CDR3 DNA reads TGTGCCAGTAGGGGGCTAGCGGGATTCACAGATACGCAGTATTTT. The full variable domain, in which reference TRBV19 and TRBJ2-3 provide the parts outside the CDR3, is DGGITQSPKYLFRKEGQNVTLSCEQNLNHDAMYWYRQDPGQGLRLIYYSQIVNDFQKGDIAEGYSVSREKKESFPLTVTSAQKNPTAFYLCASRGLAGFTDTQYFGPGTRLTVL.

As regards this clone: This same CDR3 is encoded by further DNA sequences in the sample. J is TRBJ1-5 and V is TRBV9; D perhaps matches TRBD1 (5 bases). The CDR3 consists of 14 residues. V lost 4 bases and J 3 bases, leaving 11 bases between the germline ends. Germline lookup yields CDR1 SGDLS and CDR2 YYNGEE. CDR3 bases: TGTGCCAGCAGCTCAACAGGCTACAATCAGCCCCAGCATTTT. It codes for CASSSTGYNQPQHF.

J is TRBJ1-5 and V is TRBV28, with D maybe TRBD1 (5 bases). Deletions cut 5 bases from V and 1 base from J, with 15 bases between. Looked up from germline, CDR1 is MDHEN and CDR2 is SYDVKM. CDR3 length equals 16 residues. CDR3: CASSKFRDLSNQPQHF. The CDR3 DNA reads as TGTGCCAGCAGTAAATTCCGGGACCTAAGCAATCAGCCCCAGCATTTT.

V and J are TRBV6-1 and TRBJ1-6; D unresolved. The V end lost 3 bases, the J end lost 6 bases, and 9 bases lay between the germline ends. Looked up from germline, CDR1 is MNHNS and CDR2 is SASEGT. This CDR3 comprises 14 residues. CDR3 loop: CASSDLGGNSPLHF. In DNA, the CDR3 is TGTGCCAGCAGTGACCTAGGAGGTAATTCACCCCTCCACTTT.

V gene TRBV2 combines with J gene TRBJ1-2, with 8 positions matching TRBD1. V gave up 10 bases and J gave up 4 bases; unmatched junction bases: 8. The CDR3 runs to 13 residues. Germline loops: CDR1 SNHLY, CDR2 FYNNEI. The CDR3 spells CATLQQGGYGYTF. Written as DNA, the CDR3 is TGTGCCACCCTTCAACAGGGGGGCTATGGCTACACCTTC. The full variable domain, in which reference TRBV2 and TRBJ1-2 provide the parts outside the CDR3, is EPEVTQTPSHQVTQMGQEVILRCVPISNHLYFYWYRQILGQKVEFLVSFYNNEISEKSEIFDDQFSVERPDGSNFTLKIRSTKLEDSAMYFCATLQQGGYGYTFGSGTRLTVV.

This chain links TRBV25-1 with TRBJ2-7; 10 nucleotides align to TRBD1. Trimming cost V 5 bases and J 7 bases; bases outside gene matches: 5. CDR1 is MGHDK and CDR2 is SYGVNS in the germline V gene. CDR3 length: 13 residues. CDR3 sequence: CASSNPGQGEQYF. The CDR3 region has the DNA TGTGCCAGCAGTAACCCGGGACAGGGGGAGCAGTACTTC.

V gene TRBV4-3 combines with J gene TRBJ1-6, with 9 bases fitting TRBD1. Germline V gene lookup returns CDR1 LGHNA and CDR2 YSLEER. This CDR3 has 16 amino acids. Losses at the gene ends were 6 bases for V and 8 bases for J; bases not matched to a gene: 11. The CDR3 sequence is CASSRGRGQGYSPLHF. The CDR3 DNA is TGCGCCAGCAGTCGAGGACGGGGACAGGGCTATTCACCCCTCCACTTT.

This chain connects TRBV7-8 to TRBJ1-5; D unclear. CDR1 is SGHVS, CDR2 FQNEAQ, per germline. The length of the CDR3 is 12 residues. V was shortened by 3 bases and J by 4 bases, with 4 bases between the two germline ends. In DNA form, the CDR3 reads TGTGCCAGCAGCTTGTTAAATCAGCCCCAGCATTTT. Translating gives CASSLLNQPQHF.

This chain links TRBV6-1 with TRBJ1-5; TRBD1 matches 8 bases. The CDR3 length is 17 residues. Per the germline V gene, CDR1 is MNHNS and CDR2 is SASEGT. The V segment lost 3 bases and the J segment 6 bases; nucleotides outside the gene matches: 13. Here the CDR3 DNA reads TGTGCCAGCAGTGACCGGACAGGGAGGCAAAGAGGTCAGCCCCAGCATTTT. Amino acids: CASSDRTGRQRGQPQHF.

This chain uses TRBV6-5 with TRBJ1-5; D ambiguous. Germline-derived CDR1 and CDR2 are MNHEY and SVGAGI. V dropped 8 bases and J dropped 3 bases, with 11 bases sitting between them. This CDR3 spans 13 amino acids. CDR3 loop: CASRRGTNQPQHF. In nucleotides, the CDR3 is TGTGCCAGCCGGCGGGGTACCAATCAGCCCCAGCATTTT.

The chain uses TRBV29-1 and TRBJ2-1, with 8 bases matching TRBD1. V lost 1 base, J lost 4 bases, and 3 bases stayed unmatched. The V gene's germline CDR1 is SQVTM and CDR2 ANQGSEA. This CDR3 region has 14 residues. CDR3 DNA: TGCAGCGTTGAAGGCAGGGGGCTTTACAATGAGCAGTTCTTC. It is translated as CSVEGRGLYNEQFF.